This TCR beta chain was recovered during a study of control samples from healthy donors and cancer patients. Measured with immunoSEQ multiplex PCR; TCRdb has only the in-frame clones, and not every one. The table has some 89,000 clones, around nine tenths seen once. V lost 1 base to trimming and J lost 6 bases, with 26 bases between them. The length of the CDR3 is 19 residues. The sequenced sample was blood. The clonotype originates from a man younger than 40 in good health. The chain employs TRBV5-3 and TRBJ1-5, with a possible D match to TRBD1 (6 bases). TRBV5-3 is an open reading frame, and its role is uncertain. The CDR3 protein is CARSLQGHHAGVSGQPQHF. Here the CDR3 DNA reads TGTGCCAGAAGCTTGCAAGGTCACCACGCAGGGGTGAGTGGTCAGCCCCAGCATTTT.